These 31 T cell receptor beta chains originate from one sample sequenced in a study of regulatory T cells in long-lasting Graves disease. Specified time point: newly diagnosed GD, antithyroid drugs for less than 3 months. RNA extracted from PBMCs served as the sequencing template. With iRepertoire HTBI primers and Arm-PCR of CDR3 regions, TCR beta libraries were built. Each CDR3 protein is one row after TCRdb ran MiXCR on the multiplex PCR reads. The sample includes about 500,000 distinct CDR3 sequences, 15% to 20% of them seen just once. The same sample was also used in a study of T cells in Graves' hyperthyroidism and ophthalmopathy.

The sample here was peripheral blood mononuclear cells (PBMCs), taken at new diagnosis, from a patient treated with antithyroid drugs. Receptor source: a man aged 40-50 years with Graves disease.

Ten or more counts support this clonotype. V gene TRBV2 combines with J gene TRBJ2-7; D is tentatively TRBD1 or TRBD2 (6 bases each). Between the trimmed V and J ends, which lost 8 bases and 4 bases, there was a span of 21 bases. Germline V gene sequence: CDR1 SNHLY, CDR2 FYNNEI. The CDR3 is made up of 15 amino acids. The CDR3 sequence: CASSKEGVQRYEQYF. The CDR3 DNA reads as TGTGCCAGCTCTAAGGAGGGGGTACAACGGTACGAGCAGTACTTC.

This clonotype occurred many times. The chain combines TRBV7-9 with TRBJ2-1; 8 nucleotides agree with TRBD2. Germline CDR1 reads SEHNR; CDR2 reads FQNEAQ (reference sequence). V lost 5 bases and J lost 8; bases outside the gene matches: 14. This CDR3 comprises 16 residues. CDR3 loop: CASSRMMTGGPHEQFF. The CDR3 DNA follows: TGTGCCAGCAGCCGCATGATGACGGGAGGGCCCCATGAGCAGTTCTTC.

This clonotype was detected ten times or more. The chain recombines TRBV29-1 with TRBJ1-1; possible D gene TRBD1, 5 bases. In germline, CDR1 is SQVTM, CDR2 ANQGSEA. Trimming stripped 6 bases from V and 4 bases from J, with 24 bases between. The CDR3 spans 16 residues. This CDR3 is CSVVAAGIARGTEAFF. The DNA of the CDR3 is TGCAGCGTAGTGGCGGCCGGGATCGCAAGGGGCACTGAAGCTTTCTTT.

V is TRBV20-1 and J is TRBJ2-1; 8 bases line up with TRBD2. V lost 5 bases and J lost 2; bases outside the gene matches: 14. The CDR3 extends over 17 amino acids. CDR1 and CDR2 (germline): DFQATT, SNEGSKA (reference sequence). DNA for the CDR3: TGCAGTGCTCCCGAAACCCAGACTAGCGAAACCTACAATGAGCAGTTCTTC. Translating it yields CSAPETQTSETYNEQFF.

In regard to this clonotype: A much larger clone is a single base away; this may be a read error. The J gene is TRBJ1-1, the V gene TRBV5-1; TRBD1 agrees at 7 bases. The germline gives CDR1 SGHRS, CDR2 YFSETQ. CDR3 length equals 16 residues. The J segment lost 0 bases and the V segment lost 5 bases, leaving 10 bases of the junction unmatched. The CDR3 sequence: CASRPGGTAMNTEAFF. The CDR3 nucleotides read TGCGCCAGCAGGCCCGGTGGGACAGCCATGAACACTGAAGCTTTCTTT.

A note on this clonotype: This may be a read error: a much more frequent sequence differs by one nucleotide. In DNA form, the CDR3 reads TGCAGTGCGTACCCTTTAGCGAGAGGGCCTAGGGAGCAGTTCTTC. This sequence encodes CSAYPLARGPREQFF. J is TRBJ2-1 and V is TRBV20-1, with D maybe TRBD2 (5 bases). This CDR3 has 15 amino acids. Germline CDR1 DFQATT, CDR2 SNEGSKA (reference sequence). V dropped 6 bases and J dropped 10 bases, with 25 bases sitting between them.

The chain couples TRBV12-3 or TRBV12-4 to TRBJ2-1, with 13 bases identical to TRBD2. The CDR3 loop spans 15 amino acids. V lost 8 bases and J lost 6; bases outside the gene matches: 7. CDR3 DNA: TGTGCCAGCGGAGGAGGACTAGCGGGAGCCAATGAGCAGTTCTTC. This encodes CASGGGLAGANEQFF.

This clonotype was picked up one time. The chain recombines TRBV5-4 with TRBJ1-3; no clear D gene. Trimming pared 4 bases from V and 4 bases from J, leaving 9 bases between. This CDR3 has 13 residues. In germline, CDR1 is SGHNT, CDR2 YYREEE (reference sequence). CDR3 nucleotides: TGTGCCAGCAGCCCGGACCGGGGAAACACCATATATTTT. Protein sequence: CASSPDRGNTIYF.

This chain links TRBV2 with TRBJ2-7; D is possibly TRBD2 (7 bases). V was shortened by 4 bases and J by 6 bases, with 10 bases between the two germline ends. CDR1 is SNHLY and CDR2 is FYNNEI in the germline V gene. The CDR3 runs to 12 residues. The CDR3, as DNA: TGTGCCAGCAGTGGGGGGGGGCCCGAGCAGTACTTC. Translation: CASSGGGPEQYF.

This clonotype was recorded a few times. J is TRBJ2-3 and V is TRBV12-3 or TRBV12-4; D is uncertain. The CDR3 is 14 amino acids. Trimming left V 3 bases short and J 2 bases short, with 9 bases between. The CDR3 loop is CASSFLRTTDTQYF. The CDR3 coding sequence is TGTGCCAGCAGTTTTTTGAGGACCACAGATACGCAGTATTTT.

This clonotype was counted many times. The chain recombines TRBV20-1 with TRBJ2-7, with D possibly being TRBD1 (6 bases). V dropped 5 bases and J dropped 3 bases, with 17 bases sitting between them. The germline gives CDR1 DFQATT, CDR2 SNEGSKA (reference sequence). This CDR3 has 14 residues. The CDR3 region is CSAVPGTLFYEQYF. CDR3 nucleotides: TGCAGTGCTGTGCCCGGGACACTATTCTACGAGCAGTACTTC.

A few counts support this clonotype. The chain couples TRBV6-5 to TRBJ1-5; D uncertain. There are 14 residues in the CDR3. Deletions cut 0 bases from V and 4 bases from J, with 7 bases between. CDR1 and CDR2 (germline): MNHEY, SVGAGI. CDR3 in DNA: TGTGCCAGCAGTTACTCCGGGCGGAATCAGCCCCAGCATTTT. The encoded protein is CASSYSGRNQPQHF.

This clonotype has a handful of counts. This chain uses TRBV12-3 or TRBV12-4 with TRBJ2-7; the match to TRBD1 covers 7 bases. This CDR3 is 14 amino acids long. V shed 7 bases and J 11 bases; nucleotides not matched to a gene: 17. CDR3: CASNLRNNPGQKYF. The CDR3 bases are TGTGCCAGCAACTTACGTAATAACCCGGGACAGAAGTACTTC.

In its sample, this clonotype was seen many times. This chain links TRBV12-5 with TRBJ2-1; TRBD2 agrees at 9 bases. Germline assignment: CDR1 LGHNT and CDR2 FRNRAP. The CDR3 has 16 residues. The junction had 3 bases not matched to a gene; V was cut back by 2 bases and J by 1 base. The CDR3 region has the DNA TGTGCTAGTGGTTTGCCCGCGGGGGGGTCCTACAATGAGCAGTTCTTC. Amino acids: CASGLPAGGSYNEQFF.

Concerning this clonotype: This may arise from a read error, as a much more abundant clone is one base away. This chain's CDR3 is CASSWPGFSGTSGRAEYASDEQFF. CDR3 nucleotides: TGTGCCAGCAGTTGGCCGGGTTTTAGCGGGACTAGCGGGAGGGCCGAGTATGCCAGCGATGAGCAGTTCTTC. The chain carries TRBV6-5 and TRBJ2-1, with 16 bases identical to TRBD2. Trimming cost V 4 bases and J 8 bases; bases outside gene matches: 29. Germline V CDR1 and CDR2: MNHEY, SVGAGI. This CDR3 is built from 24 residues.

The rearrangement joins TRBV29-1 to TRBJ1-1; 8 bases map to TRBD1. The CDR3 covers 15 residues. The J segment lost 4 bases and the V segment lost 6 bases, leaving 13 bases of the junction unmatched. Germline V gene lookup returns CDR1 SQVTM and CDR2 ANQGSEA. The CDR3 DNA sequence: TGCAGCGTGACAAAGACAGGGGTGTCGGGCACTGAAGCTTTCTTT. This translates into CSVTKTGVSGTEAFF. The entire variable domain, with the rest obtained from reference TRBV29-1 and TRBJ1-1, is as follows: SAVISQKPSRDICQRGTSLTIQCQVDSQVTMMFWYRQQPGQSLTLIATANQGSEATYESGFVIDKFPISRPNLTFSTLTVSNMSPEDSSIYLCSVTKTGVSGTEAFFGQGTRLTVV.

This clonotype occurred a few times. V usage is TRBV6-4 and J usage is TRBJ2-1, with D possibly TRBD1 on 5 matching bases. With 6 bases removed from V and 5 bases from J, the gap between germline ends came to 11 bases. The CDR3 has 13 amino acids. Germline V lookup: CDR1 MRHNA, CDR2 SNTAGT. CDR3 loop: CASSHDSNNEQFF. The DNA of the CDR3 is TGTGCCAGCAGCCATGACAGTAACAATGAGCAGTTCTTC.

The gene calls are TRBV29-1 and TRBJ2-5, with D uncertain. With 8 bases removed from V and 4 bases from J, the gap between germline ends came to 14 bases. The CDR3 extends over 12 amino acids. CDR1 is SQVTM, CDR2 ANQGSEA, per germline. Here the CDR3 DNA reads TGCAGCTTTCAGCCCTTGGGAGAGACCCAGTACTTC. Amino acid sequence: CSFQPLGETQYF.

This clonotype showed up many times. The chain combines TRBV5-1 with TRBJ2-1, with TRBD1 matching 8 bases. The CDR3 is made up of 13 amino acids. The trim removed 4 bases at V and 8 bases at J, leaving 5 bases unmatched. Germline V gene data show CDR1 as SGHRS and CDR2 as YFSETQ. CDR3: CASSKGQGDEQFF. The CDR3 nucleotides are TGCGCCAGCAGCAAAGGACAGGGTGATGAGCAGTTCTTC.

The chain couples TRBV4-2 to TRBJ2-1, with 8 bases matching TRBD2. Trimming at V came to 1 base and at J to 3 bases, leaving 5 bases not matched to a gene. CDR1 LGHNA and CDR2 YNFKEQ come from the germline V gene. This CDR3 has 16 amino acids. In nucleotides, the CDR3 is TGTGCCAGCAGCCAAGGGGCGGGAGGTTACTACAATGAGCAGTTCTTC. Its translation: CASSQGAGGYYNEQFF.

CDR3 sequence (DNA): TGTGCCAGCAGCTTAGATCCCAGGGAGCTGTTTTTT. Translating gives CASSLDPRELFF. The chain uses TRBV7-9 and TRBJ2-2; D unclear. Germline assignment: CDR1 SEHNR and CDR2 FQNEAQ (reference sequence). V was shortened by 1 base and J by 9 bases, with 6 bases between the two germline ends. The CDR3 has 12 amino acids.

The chain carries TRBV6-1 and TRBJ2-5; 7 nucleotides match TRBD1. Germline loops: CDR1 MNHNS, CDR2 SASEGT. CDR3 length: 15 amino acids. With V trimmed by 2 bases and J by 0 bases, 3 bases remained unmatched. In DNA form, the CDR3 reads TGTGCCAGCAGTGAAACACAGGGGTACCAAGAGACCCAGTACTTC. Its translation: CASSETQGYQETQYF.

This clonotype was recorded at least ten times. J is TRBJ2-3 and V is TRBV28; D might be TRBD2 (6 bases). CDR1 and CDR2 from the germline V gene are MDHEN and SYDVKM. Trimming took off 5 bases at V and 10 bases at J, with 16 bases between the two ends. The CDR3 has 13 residues. DNA for the CDR3: TGTGCCAGCAGTGTCCCGACCTGGGGGGCGCAGTATTTT. It specifies CASSVPTWGAQYF.

The V call is TRBV5-1, the J call TRBJ2-2; D might be TRBD2 (5 bases). Germline CDR1 and CDR2: SGHRS and YFSETQ. The CDR3 length is 13 residues. V was cut by 4 bases and J by 5 bases, with 9 bases left in between. The CDR3 DNA reads as TGCGCCAGCAGCATGGACTCTACCGGGGAGCTGTTTTTT. This gives the protein CASSMDSTGELFF.

This clonotype was counted at least ten times. This chain uses TRBV3-1 with TRBJ2-7, with D perhaps TRBD2 (5 bases). The CDR3 contains 15 residues. Trimming removed 2 bases at V and 5 bases at J, with 16 bases between. The germline V gene has CDR1 LGHDT and CDR2 YNNKEL (reference sequence). The CDR3 nucleotides are TGTGCCAGCAGCCAACTGACTCGAGGGCCTAACGAGCAGTACTTC. This translates into CASSQLTRGPNEQYF.

This clonotype turned up a few times. The chain recombines TRBV10-3 with TRBJ1-6, with TRBD1 matching 8 bases. The CDR3 extends over 15 amino acids. Trimming took 7 bases from V and 7 from J; bases not matched to a gene: 9. Germline V gene lookup returns CDR1 ENHRY and CDR2 SYGVKD. The CDR3 loop reads CAITNGDRSNSPLHF. The CDR3 coding sequence is TGTGCCATCACTAACGGGGACAGGAGCAATTCACCCCTCCACTTT.

This clonotype was observed a few times. The rearrangement links TRBV11-3 to TRBJ2-1, with D tentatively TRBD2 (6 bases). The germline V gene encodes CDR1 SGHNT and CDR2 YENEEA. The CDR3 covers 14 residues. The ends were cut back, 3 bases at V and 15 bases at J, with 21 bases in the middle. The CDR3 sequence: CASSFQGLREFLFF. Here the CDR3 DNA reads TGTGCCAGCAGCTTTCAGGGTCTACGGGAGTTTTTGTTCTTC.

This clonotype was picked up a small number of times. Here the CDR3 reads CASSPLGGLQETQYF. The CDR3 coding sequence is TGTGCCAGCAGTCCCCTAGGGGGGCTACAAGAGACCCAGTACTTC. V and J are TRBV7-9 and TRBJ2-5; D tentatively reads TRBD1 or TRBD2 (6 bases each). Between the trimmed V and J ends, which lost 6 bases and 2 bases, there was a span of 16 bases. In germline, CDR1 is SEHNR, CDR2 FQNEAQ (reference sequence). This CDR3 contains 15 residues.

This clonotype appeared many times. This chain links TRBV20-1 with TRBJ2-3; TRBD2 matches 10 bases. The CDR3 sequence is 14 residues long. Germline trimming cut 5 bases from V and 10 bases from J; bases unmatched to any gene: 12. CDR1 is DFQATT, CDR2 SNEGSKA, per germline (reference sequence). The CDR3 loop is CSASRGAGGSAQYF. In DNA form, the CDR3 reads TGCAGTGCTTCCCGGGGAGCGGGAGGGTCGGCGCAGTATTTT.

This clonotype has at least ten counts. This chain links TRBV27 with TRBJ2-2; D remains unclear. CDR1 and CDR2 (germline): MNHEY, SMNVEV (reference sequence). V gave up 10 bases and J gave up 5 bases, with 17 bases separating them. This CDR3 region has 14 residues. CDR3 sequence reads: CATQLRAGTGELFF. The CDR3 nucleotides are TGTGCCACCCAGCTTAGGGCTGGGACCGGGGAGCTGTTTTTT.

To note about this clonotype: A far larger clone is one nucleotide away, so this likely arose from a read error. The chain recombines TRBV27 with TRBJ2-7; D uncertain. The germline V and J ends were trimmed by 8 bases and 3 bases, with 5 bases remaining between them. The CDR3 length is 10 residues. In germline, CDR1 is MNHEY, CDR2 SMNVEV (reference sequence). In nucleotides, the CDR3 is TGTGCCAGCGGTCACTACGAGCAGTACTTC. This sequence encodes CASGHYEQYF.